A selection of T cell receptor beta chains follows, all from one sample in a study of post-analysis software for immune sequencing data. TCRdb reanalysed the PCR reads using MiXCR and keeps one entry per CDR3 protein. The sample holds roughly 600,000 distinct CDR3 sequences, roughly 40% seen once. Sequencing input: blood. These receptor sequences come from a girl aged 5 to 17 with multiple sclerosis. Each CDR3 is given with its conserved first and last residue. The D gene is left open where the match is weak. For some rows the clone size is stated as once, few or many, or as a class when expanded; others skip it.

j_gene: TRBJ2-3; abundance: few; v_gene: TRBV5-1; d_gene: TRBD2; CDR3nt: TGCGCCAGCAGCTTAGCGGGATACACAGATACGCAGTATTTT; CDR3aa: CASSLAGYTDTQYF
j_gene: TRBJ2-5; abundance: NA; v_gene: TRBV11-2; d_gene: TRBD1; CDR3nt: TGTGCCAGCAGCTTCCACGGGACAGCTCCTTTACGAACGTACTTC; CDR3aa: CASSFHGTAPLRTYF
j_gene: TRBJ2-3; abundance: NA; v_gene: TRBV6-5; d_gene: TRBD2; CDR3nt: TGTGCCAGCAGTTACAGCGGGGGCGCGGGCACAGATACGCAGTATTTT; CDR3aa: CASSYSGGAGTDTQYF
j_gene: TRBJ2-5; abundance: NA; v_gene: TRBV20-1; d_gene: NA; CDR3nt: TGCAGTGCTAGAGATTTGGACACTATGGAGACCCAGTACTTC; CDR3aa: CSARDLDTMETQYF
j_gene: TRBJ2-5; abundance: NA; v_gene: TRBV6-1; d_gene: TRBD1; CDR3nt: TGTGCCAGCAACCGGGACAGGGGGCAAGAGACCCAGTACTTC; CDR3aa: CASNRDRGQETQYF
j_gene: TRBJ2-1; abundance: few; v_gene: TRBV10-3; d_gene: NA; CDR3nt: TGTGCCATCAGTACCCCGAGGGGCAGTCCGAGGGATGAGCAGTTCTTC; CDR3aa: CAISTPRGSPRDEQFF
j_gene: TRBJ2-3; abundance: NA; v_gene: TRBV12-3/TRBV12-4; d_gene: NA; CDR3nt: TGTGCCAGCAGTCCATCAACTGGGCGAGATACGCAGTATTTT; CDR3aa: CASSPSTGRDTQYF
j_gene: TRBJ1-5; abundance: NA; v_gene: TRBV10-3; d_gene: TRBD1; CDR3nt: TGTGCCACCCGGGACAGGGAGAACCAGCCCCAGCATTTT; CDR3aa: CATRDRENQPQHF
j_gene: TRBJ1-5; abundance: NA; v_gene: TRBV5-5; d_gene: NA; CDR3nt: TGTGCCAGCAGCTTGGACGGGAGGAGCAATCAGCCCCAGCATTTT; CDR3aa: CASSLDGRSNQPQHF
j_gene: TRBJ2-1; abundance: NA; v_gene: TRBV12-3/TRBV12-4; d_gene: NA; CDR3nt: TGTGCCAGCGGGCCGTCCTACAATGAGCAGTTCTTC; CDR3aa: CASGPSYNEQFF
j_gene: TRBJ2-5; abundance: NA; v_gene: TRBV20-1; d_gene: NA; CDR3nt: TGCAGTGCTAGGGCCCAGAGGGCAGGGTACGGAGAGACCCAGTACTTC; CDR3aa: CSARAQRAGYGETQYF
j_gene: TRBJ2-3; abundance: few; v_gene: TRBV11-2; d_gene: NA; CDR3nt: TGTGCCAGCACCACGCGGGACTGGCTCACAGATACGCAGTATTTT; CDR3aa: CASTTRDWLTDTQYF
j_gene: TRBJ2-7; abundance: many; v_gene: TRBV12-3/TRBV12-4; d_gene: NA; CDR3nt: TGTGCCAGCAGTGCCCGGGACAAACCCGTGGGCGAGCAGTACTTC; CDR3aa: CASSARDKPVGEQYF
j_gene: TRBJ1-5; abundance: NA; v_gene: TRBV7-2; d_gene: NA; CDR3nt: TGTGCCAGCAGCTTAGGAAGCCAGTATAGCAATCAGCCCCAGCATTTT; CDR3aa: CASSLGSQYSNQPQHF
j_gene: TRBJ2-1; abundance: NA; v_gene: TRBV10-3; d_gene: NA; CDR3nt: TGTGCCATCAGTGGGGGGAGCGGGACATCCTACAATGAGCAGTTCTTC; CDR3aa: CAISGGSGTSYNEQFF
j_gene: TRBJ1-5; abundance: NA; v_gene: TRBV6-1; d_gene: TRBD1; CDR3nt: TGTGCCAGCAGTGAGACCTACAGGGGTAGCAATCAGCCCCAGCATTTT; CDR3aa: CASSETYRGSNQPQHF
j_gene: TRBJ2-7; abundance: NA; v_gene: TRBV7-2; d_gene: NA; CDR3nt: TGTGCCAGCAGCTTAAACTACAAGCAGTACTTC; CDR3aa: CASSLNYKQYF
j_gene: TRBJ2-1; abundance: few; v_gene: TRBV7-3; d_gene: NA; CDR3nt: TGTGCCAGCAGATCTCAAGATGCCAATGAGCAGTTCTTC; CDR3aa: CASRSQDANEQFF
j_gene: TRBJ1-2; abundance: NA; v_gene: TRBV27; d_gene: TRBD1; CDR3nt: TGTGCCAGCAGTTTGGGACAGGGCCCTGGAAATGCCTATGGCTACACCTTC; CDR3aa: CASSLGQGPGNAYGYTF
j_gene: TRBJ1-1; abundance: NA; v_gene: TRBV5-1; d_gene: NA; CDR3nt: TGCGCCAGCAGCTTGGTAGGTGACGCTCTTGAAGCTTTCTTT; CDR3aa: CASSLVGDALEAFF
j_gene: TRBJ2-7; abundance: NA; v_gene: TRBV5-6; d_gene: NA; CDR3nt: TGTGCCAGCAGCACCATTGACGAGCAGTACTTC; CDR3aa: CASSTIDEQYF
j_gene: TRBJ2-7; abundance: NA; v_gene: TRBV20-1; d_gene: NA; CDR3nt: TGCAGTGCTAGAGTACCCCTGGTGGAGGGGGCAACCTACGAGCAGTACTTC; CDR3aa: CSARVPLVEGATYEQYF
j_gene: TRBJ1-3; abundance: NA; v_gene: TRBV6-5; d_gene: NA; CDR3nt: TGTGCCAGCAGTTACTACAAGGGAGGGAACACCATATATTTT; CDR3aa: CASSYYKGGNTIYF
j_gene: TRBJ2-7; abundance: few; v_gene: TRBV7-8; d_gene: NA; CDR3nt: TGTGCCAGCAGCCCTGCGGGGTCGGAGCAGTACTTC; CDR3aa: CASSPAGSEQYF
j_gene: TRBJ2-3; abundance: NA; v_gene: TRBV9; d_gene: TRBD2; CDR3nt: TGTGCCAGCAGCGTAGCCGCGGGAGGAGTAGATACGCAGTATTTT; CDR3aa: CASSVAAGGVDTQYF
j_gene: TRBJ2-5; abundance: NA; v_gene: TRBV5-1; d_gene: NA; CDR3nt: TGCGCCAGCAGCCTGCGGACAGTAGAGACCCAGTACTTC; CDR3aa: CASSLRTVETQYF
j_gene: TRBJ2-4; abundance: NA; v_gene: TRBV12-3/TRBV12-4; d_gene: TRBD1; CDR3nt: TGTGCCAGCAGTCCCCGGACAGGGGAAGCCAAAAACATTCAGTACTTC; CDR3aa: CASSPRTGEAKNIQYF
j_gene: TRBJ2-5; abundance: NA; v_gene: TRBV5-1; d_gene: NA; CDR3nt: TGCGCCAGTGGTCCTCGAGGGTCCCTGGACGCCAGGGCACAAGAGACCCAGTACTTC; CDR3aa: CASGPRGSLDARAQETQYF
j_gene: TRBJ2-5; abundance: NA; v_gene: TRBV15; d_gene: NA; CDR3nt: TGTGCCACCAGCAGAGACTATCCCCTAGGGACCCAGTACTTC; CDR3aa: CATSRDYPLGTQYF
j_gene: TRBJ1-2; abundance: NA; v_gene: TRBV10-2; d_gene: TRBD1; CDR3nt: TGCGCCAGCAGTGAGCCAGGGACAGGGGGCAAAATCTATGGCTACACCTTC; CDR3aa: CASSEPGTGGKIYGYTF
j_gene: TRBJ2-3; abundance: NA; v_gene: TRBV12-3/TRBV12-4; d_gene: NA; CDR3nt: TGTGCCAGCAGACCAAGCCGCACAGATACGCAGTATTTT; CDR3aa: CASRPSRTDTQYF
j_gene: TRBJ2-1; abundance: NA; v_gene: TRBV10-3; d_gene: TRBD1; CDR3nt: TGTGCCATCAGTGCCGGGACAGGGCGTTACAATGAGCAGTTCTTC; CDR3aa: CAISAGTGRYNEQFF
j_gene: TRBJ2-1; abundance: NA; v_gene: TRBV24-1; d_gene: NA; CDR3nt: TGTGCCACCAGTGGCCCCATGGGCCCTACCAATGAGCAGTTCTTC; CDR3aa: CATSGPMGPTNEQFF
j_gene: TRBJ1-2; abundance: NA; v_gene: TRBV7-6; d_gene: TRBD1; CDR3nt: TGTGCCAGCAGCCCCCAGGGACAGAGCTATGGCTACACCTTC; CDR3aa: CASSPQGQSYGYTF
j_gene: TRBJ2-5; abundance: NA; v_gene: TRBV7-9; d_gene: NA; CDR3nt: TGTGCCAGCAGCTTAGCGGCCGGGACGATACAAGAGACCCAGTACTTC; CDR3aa: CASSLAAGTIQETQYF
j_gene: TRBJ2-7; abundance: few; v_gene: TRBV5-6; d_gene: NA; CDR3nt: TGTGCCAGCAGTGGACAGTTCTCCTACGAGCAGTACTTC; CDR3aa: CASSGQFSYEQYF
j_gene: TRBJ2-7; abundance: NA; v_gene: TRBV5-1; d_gene: TRBD1; CDR3nt: TGCGCCAGCAGCTTAAGCGGACAGGTTTATCTCCACGAGCAGTACTTC; CDR3aa: CASSLSGQVYLHEQYF